This T cell receptor beta chain was sequenced for a study of Ad26.COV2.S vaccination and SARS-CoV-2 variants. Looking at the study overall: In the COV1001 trial, the donor was in the Ad26.COV2.S arm. Ad26.COV2.S shots went into the muscle once or twice, 56 days apart.

This clone was observed once. Other DNA sequences from this sample encode an identical CDR3 as well. Data came from immunoSEQ multiplex PCR; TCRdb stores just in-frame clones and leaves some out. The sample includes 400,000 to 450,000 clones, approximately 90% of them seen just once. Treatment described: around 19 received Ad26.COV2.S at low or high dose, single or two shots; 5 received placebo; per-sample allocation not given. Collection of samples fell on day 63 after the first vaccine or placebo injection. An adult aged 18-55 years in Boston served as the donor. An Ad26 vector expressing Wuhan-strain SARS-CoV-2 spike served as the vaccine. CDR3 length equals 14 residues. V gave up 3 bases and J gave up 0 bases; unmatched junction bases: 2. The germline V gene has CDR1 SGHKS and CDR2 YYEKEE (reference sequence).

The material was peripheral blood, obtained in a trial of Ad26.COV2.S vaccine versus placebo. The clonotype comes from a person aged 18-65 years who received the Ad26.COV2.S COVID-19 vaccine or a placebo. The gene calls are TRBV5-5 and TRBJ1-2; TRBD1 matches 7 bases. The CDR3 nucleotides are TGTGCCAGCAGCTCAGGGACAGCTAACTATGGCTACACCTTC. Translating it yields CASSSGTANYGYTF.